The T cell receptor beta chain described here comes from a study of blood T cell repertoires in COVID-19. Overall study context: The United States, Italy and Spain supplied acute and convalescent COVID-19 samples. PBMCs, B-cell-depleted T cells, or T cells were the source of the cDNA or gDNA that made up the material.

In the authors' methods: Quantification of nucleated cells was approximated via reference gene primer amplification. Here immunoSEQ multiplex PCR was the method, and the copy in TCRdb shows in-frame clones only, minus some. Clone size and V and J calls were adopted from that table, with D and trimming inferred from the DNA. The table shows a few hundred thousand clones, with over 75% occurring only once. The CDR3 extends over 15 amino acids. Between the trimmed V and J ends, which lost 0 bases and 4 bases, there was a span of 12 bases. Germline V CDR1 and CDR2: MNHEY, SVGAGI. The TCR comes from a woman in her fifties or sixties with acute or convalescent COVID-19. Sequenced material: peripheral blood. This chain uses TRBV6-5 with TRBJ1-2, with D unclear. The CDR3 region has the DNA TGTGCCAGCAGTTACTCGGCCGGAGGGCCCTATGGCTACACCTTC. This gives the protein CASSYSAGGPYGYTF.